Presented here are 19 T cell receptor beta chains from one specimen sequenced in a study of cytomegalovirus exposure and HLA in healthy donors. The PCR made use of 60 Vbeta and 13 Jbeta primers. Only in-frame clones appear in the TCRdb table, and some are missing; sequencing was by immunoSEQ multiplex PCR. The sample's table shows some 150,000 clones. The specimen sequenced was PBMCs. The receptors stem from a young woman in good health and CMV-seronegative.

This chain connects TRBV7-2 to TRBJ2-1; 7 nucleotides align to TRBD1. J gave up 9 bases and V 1 base, and 9 bases lay outside the gene matches. In germline, CDR1 is SGHTA, CDR2 FQGNSA. The CDR3 covers 15 residues. CDR3 in DNA: TGTGCCAGCAGCTTAGTGGTCCTTACAGGGGCTGAGCAGTTCTTC. Encoded protein: CASSLVVLTGAEQFF.

The chain uses TRBV28 and TRBJ1-5, with D unresolved. CDR3 length equals 14 residues. The ends were cut back, 1 base at V and 4 bases at J, with 8 bases in the middle. Germline V gene lookup returns CDR1 MDHEN and CDR2 SYDVKM. The CDR3 spells CASSLSQRNQPQHF. The CDR3 coding sequence is TGTGCCAGCAGTTTATCCCAGAGGAATCAGCCCCAGCATTTT.

The chain carries TRBV19 and TRBJ2-7, with a tentative D call TRBD2 (6 bases). Germline CDR1 is LNHDA and CDR2 is SQIVND (reference sequence). CDR3 length: 13 residues. V dropped 5 bases and J dropped 7 bases, with 15 bases sitting between them. CDR3 residues: CASSRAGTGEQYF. The CDR3 DNA is TGTGCCAGTAGTCGCGCGGGGACTGGGGAGCAGTACTTC.

The CDR3 sequence: CASSIAQGNEQFF. The DNA of the CDR3 is TGTGCCAGTAGTATAGCCCAGGGCAATGAGCAGTTCTTC. This rearrangement joins TRBV19 to TRBJ2-1; D may be TRBD1 (5 bases). Trimming stripped 1 base from V and 6 bases from J, with 7 bases between. The CDR3 has 13 residues. Germline V gene data show CDR1 as LNHDA and CDR2 as SQIVND (reference sequence).

The gene calls are TRBV7-6 and TRBJ2-5, with D tentatively TRBD1 (6 bases). Germline V lookup: CDR1 SGHVS, CDR2 FNYEAQ. V was pared by 5 bases and J by 2 bases, with 21 bases between. The CDR3 length is 17 residues. Here the CDR3 reads CASSTRMGADKQETQYF. CDR3 DNA: TGTGCCAGCAGCACTAGGATGGGGGCAGACAAGCAAGAGACCCAGTACTTC.

The chain joins TRBV5-1 to TRBJ2-1; TRBD2 might be the D (5 bases). Trimming pared 4 bases from V and 4 bases from J, leaving 9 bases between. CDR1 SGHRS and CDR2 YFSETQ come from the germline V gene. The CDR3 runs 13 residues. The chain's CDR3 is CASSPTSYNEQFF. The CDR3 nucleotides are TGCGCCAGCAGCCCTACTAGTTACAATGAGCAGTTCTTC.

V and J are TRBV10-3 and TRBJ2-5; TRBD1 matches 10 bases. CDR3 size: 15 residues. CDR1 and CDR2 (germline): ENHRY, SYGVKD. After removal of 1 base from V and 3 bases from J, the junction contained 2 bases not matched to a gene. CDR3 DNA: TGTGCCATCAGTGAGTGGGACAGGGGAGAAGAGACCCAGTACTTC. Translated, it gives CAISEWDRGEETQYF.

This chain uses TRBV7-2 with TRBJ2-1, with 10 bases lining up with TRBD2. The CDR3 spans 15 residues. After removal of 6 bases from V and 12 bases from J, the junction contained 14 bases not matched to a gene. CDR1 is SGHTA, CDR2 FQGNSA, per germline. The CDR3: CASSHGPAGGPWQFF. The CDR3 DNA follows: TGTGCCAGCAGTCACGGCCCAGCGGGAGGGCCATGGCAGTTCTTC. Complete variable domain (other parts from reference TRBV7-2 and TRBJ2-1): GAGVSQSPSNKVTEKGKDVELRCDPISGHTALYWYRQSLGQGLEFLIYFQGNSAPDKSGLPSDRFSAERTGGSVSTLTIQRTQQEDSAVYLCASSHGPAGGPWQFFGPGTRLTVL.

The chain carries TRBV28 and TRBJ2-2; 8 bases are a match to TRBD1. CDR1 and CDR2 (germline): MDHEN, SYDVKM. The CDR3 is 17 residues long. J gave up 6 bases and V 8 bases, and 17 bases lay outside the gene matches. The CDR3 reads CASFPGGYLGNAGELFF. DNA for the CDR3: TGTGCCAGCTTTCCAGGGGGCTACCTTGGAAACGCCGGGGAGCTGTTTTTT.

The V and J genes are TRBV5-6 and TRBJ1-2; D gene uncertain. The CDR3 consists of 13 residues. Trimming pared 0 bases from V and 7 bases from J, leaving 10 bases between. The germline V gene has CDR1 SGHDT and CDR2 YYEEEE. This chain's CDR3 is CASSLERLGGYTF. CDR3 coding DNA: TGTGCCAGCAGCTTGGAAAGGCTAGGTGGCTACACCTTC. The full variable domain, completed using reference TRBV5-6 and TRBJ1-2, is DAGVTQSPTHLIKTRGQQVTLRCSPKSGHDTVSWYQQALGQGPQFIFQYYEEEERQRGNFPDRFSGHQFPNYSSELNVNALLLGDSALYLCASSLERLGGYTFGSGTRLTVV.

The rearrangement uses TRBV4-3 and TRBJ1-1, with D perhaps matching TRBD1 (6 bases). Germline V gene lookup returns CDR1 LGHNA and CDR2 YSLEER. Trimming cost V 0 bases and J 1 base, with 15 bases left between them. This CDR3 contains 17 residues. The DNA of the CDR3 is TGCGCCAGCAGCCAAGATAGGGGACAATTAACGAACACTGAAGCTTTCTTT. Translating it yields CASSQDRGQLTNTEAFF.

The V gene is TRBV5-1, the J gene TRBJ2-7, with 10 bases lining up with TRBD1. This CDR3 is 16 amino acids long. Germline CDR1 SGHRS, CDR2 YFSETQ. The junction had 11 bases not matched to a gene; V was cut back by 3 bases and J by 5 bases. The CDR3 spells CASSSGPGQGYDEQYF. CDR3 DNA sequence: TGCGCCAGCAGCTCAGGCCCGGGACAGGGGTATGACGAGCAGTACTTC.

The chain carries TRBV7-9 and TRBJ1-2, with TRBD1 matching 8 bases. Germline V lookup: CDR1 SEHNR, CDR2 FQNEAQ (reference sequence). The CDR3 spans 12 residues. Trimming at V came to 3 bases and at J to 14 bases, leaving 8 bases not matched to a gene. CDR3 protein: CASSLTGAPVTF. CDR3 bases: TGTGCCAGCAGCTTGACAGGGGCCCCAGTGACCTTC.

The rearrangement uses TRBV4-3 and TRBJ1-4, with D tentatively TRBD1 (5 bases). Per germline, CDR1 LGHNA and CDR2 YSLEER. V was trimmed by 1 base and J by 4 bases, leaving 10 bases between them. This CDR3 is 15 amino acids long. The CDR3: CASSQVGRVNEKLFF. CDR3 in DNA: TGCGCCAGCAGCCAAGTGGGCAGGGTTAATGAAAAACTGTTTTTT.

The chain joins TRBV6-5 to TRBJ1-4, with 8 positions matching TRBD1. Germline V gene sequence: CDR1 MNHEY, CDR2 SVGAGI. V trimming: 6 bases; J trimming: 5 bases; junction bases outside the gene matches: 8. The CDR3 is made up of 15 amino acids. CDR3 coding DNA: TGTGCCAGCAGCGGACAGGGTGCGGGGAATGAAAAACTGTTTTTT. It translates to CASSGQGAGNEKLFF.

The chain has TRBV5-1 and TRBJ1-6; D possibly corresponds to TRBD1 (6 bases). The V gene lost 2 bases and the J gene lost 5 bases, with 8 bases spanning the gap. Looked up from germline, CDR1 is SGHRS and CDR2 is YFSETQ. This CDR3 spans 14 amino acids. This CDR3 is CASSFGQNNSPLHF. The DNA of the CDR3 is TGCGCCAGCAGCTTTGGACAGAATAATTCACCCCTCCACTTT.

CDR3: CASSVSGDNEQFF. As DNA, the CDR3 is TGTGCCAGCAGTGTGTCAGGGGACAATGAGCAGTTCTTC. The chain uses TRBV6-1 and TRBJ2-1; TRBD1 is a possible D gene (6 bases). Trimming shortened V by 4 bases and J by 5 bases, and 9 bases separated the two germline ends. This CDR3 is 13 amino acids long. From germline, CDR1 is MNHNS and CDR2 SASEGT.

The chain recombines TRBV7-2 with TRBJ1-4, with D maybe TRBD1 (5 bases). This CDR3 is built from 15 residues. The V and J ends lost 5 bases and 0 bases respectively, with 10 bases between them. Germline values: CDR1 SGHTA, CDR2 FQGNSA. CDR3 region: CASSPDRATNEKLFF. CDR3 in DNA: TGTGCCAGCAGCCCCGACAGAGCAACTAATGAAAAACTGTTTTTT.

The rearrangement uses TRBV30 and TRBJ1-4; 7 bases line up with TRBD1. This CDR3 is built from 13 residues. Per the germline V gene, CDR1 is GTSNPN and CDR2 is SVGIG (reference sequence). Unmatched junction bases numbered 8, after V lost 5 bases and J lost 8 bases. The DNA for the CDR3 is TGTGCCTGGGCGACAGGGTCTATGGAAAAACTGTTTTTT. Its protein product is CAWATGSMEKLFF.